A selection of T cell receptor beta chains follows, all from one sample in a study of blood T cell repertoires in COVID-19. Generated by immunoSEQ multiplex PCR, the TCRdb table keeps only in-frame clones and is missing some. The table records approximately 15,000 clones, 80% to 85% of them present only once. Sequencing was carried out using peripheral blood. The source is a man in his fifties with active COVID-19. The CDR3 runs from the conserved cysteine through the conserved F or W. The order of the fields is CDR3 DNA, CDR3 protein, J gene, V gene, clone size, D gene. A D gene is named only where the DNA matches it firmly. Clone size is not always given. Where it is, it says once, few, many or a class for expanded clones.

TGCAGCGTTGGACCGGGTCCCGGGGAGCTGTTTTTT | CSVGPGPGELFF | TRBJ2-2 | TRBV29-1 | few | .
TGTGCCAGCAGTGAACGGGGACAGGGTCCCTACGAGCAGTACTTC | CASSERGQGPYEQYF | TRBJ2-7 | TRBV6-1 | . | TRBD1
TGCGCCGCCGCCCCTGGGGAGGGGCGAACCTACGAGCAGTACTTC | CAAAPGEGRTYEQYF | TRBJ2-7 | TRBV4-1 | . | TRBD2
TGCGCCAGCAGCTTGTCTTCCTCTCTACGCGAGCAGTACTTC | CASSLSSSLREQYF | TRBJ2-7 | TRBV5-1 | . | .
TGTGCCAGCAGAAGACAGCCCACTGAAGCTTTCTTT | CASRRQPTEAFF | TRBJ1-1 | TRBV25-1 | . | .
TGTGCCTGGAGAGGTACTAGCGGGACGTACAATGAGCAGTTCTTC | CAWRGTSGTYNEQFF | TRBJ2-1 | TRBV30 | . | TRBD2
TGTGCCAGCAGCTTAGGCGGGAGCTCCTACGAGCAGTACTTC | CASSLGGSSYEQYF | TRBJ2-7 | TRBV11-2 | . | TRBD2
TGTGCCAGCAGCTTGGGAAGCGGTCAGCCCCAGCATTTT | CASSLGSGQPQHF | TRBJ1-5 | TRBV11-2 | . | .
TGTGCCAGCTCACTAAACGAGCCGGGACACGTTTTAGGTCAGCCCCAGCATTTT | CASSLNEPGHVLGQPQHF | TRBJ1-5 | TRBV18 | . | .
TGTGCCAGTAGGACGGACTTCGGCTCTGGAAACACCATATATTTT | CASRTDFGSGNTIYF | TRBJ1-3 | TRBV19 | . | .
TGTGCCAGCAGGTCCTTTAGCGGGGAGCAGTTCTTC | CASRSFSGEQFF | TRBJ2-1 | TRBV6-5 | . | TRBD2
TGTGCCAGCAGCGTAGGGGACTCACACCCTACCGGGGAGCTGTTTTTT | CASSVGDSHPTGELFF | TRBJ2-2 | TRBV9 | . | .
TGTGCCAGCAGCGAATCACCGGGACAGGGGGTCGCCGGCGGGGAGCTGTTTTTT | CASSESPGQGVAGGELFF | TRBJ2-2 | TRBV2 | . | TRBD1
TGCAGTGCACCTGGCGGCATTGAGCAGTTCTTC | CSAPGGIEQFF | TRBJ2-1 | TRBV20-1 | . | .
TGTGCCAGCAGCTTAGGGGACAGGGGCAGCGAGCAGTACTTC | CASSLGDRGSEQYF | TRBJ2-7 | TRBV7-8 | . | TRBD1
TGTGCCAGCAGCGGGACAGGCACCTACGAGCAGTACTTC | CASSGTGTYEQYF | TRBJ2-7 | TRBV2 | medium-sized | TRBD1
TGTGCCAGCAGTTGGGACTGGCAAGAGACCCAGTACTTC | CASSWDWQETQYF | TRBJ2-5 | TRBV5-6 | . | .
TGTGCCAGCAGTTCAACGAACACCGGGGAGCTGTTTTTT | CASSSTNTGELFF | TRBJ2-2 | TRBV27 | . | .
TGTGCCAGCAGCTTAGATTTGGTTAGCGGGAGGGCTTTGCAAGAGACCCAGTACTTC | CASSLDLVSGRALQETQYF | TRBJ2-5 | TRBV11-2 | . | TRBD2
TGCAGCTTTGGGCGGGGTTCCTACAATGAGCAGTTCTTC | CSFGRGSYNEQFF | TRBJ2-1 | TRBV29-1 | . | .
TGTGCCATCAGTGGTGTAGCGGGAGGATCGTCCTACAATGAGCAGTTCTTC | CAISGVAGGSSYNEQFF | TRBJ2-1 | TRBV10-3 | . | TRBD2
TGTGCCAGCAGCCAAGAATACTTCTATGGGAGCACCGGGGAGCTGTTTTTT | CASSQEYFYGSTGELFF | TRBJ2-2 | TRBV3-1/TRBV3-2 | . | .
TGTGCCAGCAGCTCCTGGGGCGGGCCCCGGCGGGGGGAGCAGTACTTC | CASSSWGGPRRGEQYF | TRBJ2-7 | TRBV7-9 | . | TRBD2
TGTGCCAGCGGGGGGGCAGAAGTGGATACGCAGTATTTT | CASGGAEVDTQYF | TRBJ2-3 | TRBV25-1 | . | .
TGTGCCAGCAGCGGAACAGCTAGCACAGATACGCAGTATTTT | CASSGTASTDTQYF | TRBJ2-3 | TRBV7-9 | . | .
TGTGCCAGCCAAGAGGGCCAGGGACTAGCGAAAGGGGACACAGATACGCAGTATTTT | CASQEGQGLAKGDTDTQYF | TRBJ2-3 | TRBV6-4 | . | TRBD2
TGTGCCACGAGGGGGACAAGCAATGAGCAGTTCTTC | CATRGTSNEQFF | TRBJ2-1 | TRBV7-9 | . | .
TGTGCCAGCAGAAGGGGAGGGAACACTGAAGCTTTCTTT | CASRRGGNTEAFF | TRBJ1-1 | TRBV27 | few | .
TGTGCCAGCTCACCCGGACAGGGGGCCGGCGAGCAGTACTTC | CASSPGQGAGEQYF | TRBJ2-7 | TRBV18 | once | TRBD1
TGTGCCAGCAGTTTTTTATATGGGGGGGAGGAAGAGACCCAGTACTTC | CASSFLYGGEEETQYF | TRBJ2-5 | TRBV28 | . | TRBD2
TGTGCCAGCAGCTTAAGTCCCACTCCCATCTACGAGCAGTACTTC | CASSLSPTPIYEQYF | TRBJ2-7 | TRBV7-9 | . | .
TGTGCCACCAGCAGAGATGTCGCAGGGTCTGGGGCCAACGTCCTGACTTTC | CATSRDVAGSGANVLTF | TRBJ2-6 | TRBV15 | . | .
TGTGCCAGCAGGCCGGGACAGGTCACAGATACGCAGTATTTT | CASRPGQVTDTQYF | TRBJ2-3 | TRBV28 | . | TRBD1
TGCGCCAGCAGCTTGGAGATTCTGGGTAGGAGGGTTGGTGGCTACACCTTC | CASSLEILGRRVGGYTF | TRBJ1-2 | TRBV5-1 | . | .
TGCAGTGCTAGTATTTATAGGGACAGGGGGGAGACGGAGGAAAAACTGTTTTTT | CSASIYRDRGETEEKLFF | TRBJ1-4 | TRBV20-1 | . | TRBD1
TGTGCCAGCAGTTTATCTTTGACAGAATTTTACAATGAGCAGTTCTTC | CASSLSLTEFYNEQFF | TRBJ2-1 | TRBV27 | . | .
TGTGCCAGCAGCTTAGGGGGCGGCGAGCAGTACTTC | CASSLGGGEQYF | TRBJ2-7 | TRBV7-9 | few | .
TGTGCCAGCAGTTCAGGACTAGCGGATTACGAGCAGTACTTC | CASSSGLADYEQYF | TRBJ2-7 | TRBV5-6 | . | TRBD2
TGCGCCAGCAGCCCCGCGGTTGGAGCCTACGAGCAGTACTTC | CASSPAVGAYEQYF | TRBJ2-7 | TRBV5-1 | . | .
TGTGCCAGCAGTCAGGACAGGGGCTCCTACGAGCAGTACTTC | CASSQDRGSYEQYF | TRBJ2-7 | TRBV27 | . | TRBD1
TGTGCCAGCAGCTTACAGGGGTCGGGATGGGGCAATGAGCAGTTCTTC | CASSLQGSGWGNEQFF | TRBJ2-1 | TRBV7-3 | . | .
TGTGCCAGCAGTGTCGGACAGGTGGGGTCCTACGAGCAGTACTTC | CASSVGQVGSYEQYF | TRBJ2-7 | TRBV2 | . | TRBD1